The source of this TCR beta chain is a study of Graves' ophthalmopathy and Graves' hyperthyroidism. The CDR3 runs to 12 residues. V was shortened by 1 base and J by 3 bases, with 4 bases between the two germline ends. From germline, CDR1 is SGHAT and CDR2 FQNNGV. This clonotype has ten or more counts. TCR beta CDR3 amplification used RNA transcripts. After a first-round RT-PCR with HTBI primers, a second-round multiplex PCR was run. TCRdb independently ran MiXCR on the multiplex PCR reads; one entry per CDR3 protein. The table records 350,000 or so distinct CDR3 sequences, roughly 17% of them present only once.

The chain uses TRBV11-2 and TRBJ2-7; D call uncertain. The source material was peripheral blood. The sequence was collected from an adult man with Graves' ophthalmopathy. Here the CDR3 reads CASSLGDYEQYF. The DNA of the CDR3 is TGTGCCAGCAGCTTAGGGGACTACGAGCAGTACTTC.